One and the same sample provided the 26 T cell receptor beta chains below, sequenced in a study of shared T cell receptors in the human thymus. Assay used: immunoSEQ multiplex PCR; TCRdb lists only in-frame clones, some missing. This sample has 700,000 to 750,000 clones, with around 85% found just once. These data are also associated with another study on human thymus T cells.

The sample taken for sequencing was thymocytes. The receptor set was obtained from a girl less than two years old with a congenital heart defect.

The chain joins TRBV19 to TRBJ1-4; 9 bases align to TRBD1. CDR3 length: 20 residues. CDR1 and CDR2 (germline): LNHDA, SQIVND (reference sequence). V trimming: 1 base; J trimming: 4 bases; junction bases outside the gene matches: 16. The CDR3 protein is CASSIGLRWDRDLLNEKLFF. CDR3 nucleotides: TGTGCCAGTAGTATAGGGTTGAGATGGGACAGGGACCTACTTAATGAAAAACTGTTTTTT.

The chain links TRBV2 to TRBJ1-5; 8 nucleotides line up with TRBD1. V shed 4 bases and J 0 bases; nucleotides not matched to a gene: 5. Looked up from germline, CDR1 is SNHLY and CDR2 is FYNNEI. This CDR3 comprises 16 residues. The CDR3 bases are TGTGCCAGCAGTGGACAGGGGCCATATAGCAATCAGCCCCAGCATTTT. It encodes CASSGQGPYSNQPQHF.

The gene calls are TRBV4-2 and TRBJ2-3; 8 nucleotides match TRBD1. The CDR3 runs to 17 residues. V lost 2 bases and J lost 4; bases outside the gene matches: 11. The germline V gene encodes CDR1 LGHNA and CDR2 YNFKEQ. The CDR3 reads CASSQQGRQGWADTQYF. The CDR3 nucleotides read TGTGCCAGCAGCCAACAAGGAAGACAGGGGTGGGCAGATACGCAGTATTTT.

The chain uses TRBV19 and TRBJ2-3; 9 nucleotides agree with TRBD2. Germline V gene sequence: CDR1 LNHDA, CDR2 SQIVND (reference sequence). This CDR3 is 16 amino acids long. Losses at the gene ends were 2 bases for V and 1 base for J; bases not matched to a gene: 4. The CDR3 region is CASSIFRLAGTDTQYF. The CDR3 nucleotides are TGTGCCAGTAGTATATTTCGACTAGCGGGCACAGATACGCAGTATTTT.

The gene calls are TRBV11-2 and TRBJ1-3; D possibly corresponds to TRBD1 (6 bases). Trimming removed 1 base from V and 0 bases from J, with 16 bases in between. This CDR3 has 18 amino acids. Germline CDR1 reads SGHAT; CDR2 reads FQNNGV. As DNA, the CDR3 is TGTGCCAGCAGCTTAGCGAGTAGGACAGAATCCTCTGGAAACACCATATATTTT. Protein product: CASSLASRTESSGNTIYF. Using reference TRBV11-2 and TRBJ1-3 for the parts outside the CDR3, the full variable domain is EAGVAQSPRYKIIEKRQSVAFWCNPISGHATLYWYQQILGQGPKLLIQFQNNGVVDDSQLPKDRFSAERLKGVDSTLKIQPAKLEDSAVYLCASSLASRTESSGNTIYFGEGSWLTVV.

The chain carries TRBV14 and TRBJ1-5; no clear D. Trimming took 4 bases from V and 5 from J, leaving 9 bases between them. Germline V gives CDR1 SGHDN, CDR2 FVKESK. There are 13 residues in the CDR3. The CDR3 DNA sequence: TGTGCCAGCAGCCCAAGCACTGATCAGCCCCAGCATTTT. This encodes CASSPSTDQPQHF.

The rearrangement uses TRBV7-9 and TRBJ1-2; 10 bases agree with TRBD1. In germline, CDR1 is SEHNR, CDR2 FQNEAQ (reference sequence). V lost 5 bases, J lost 0 bases, and 12 bases stayed unmatched. The CDR3 extends over 18 amino acids. The CDR3 region is CASSPRDRGLLSNYGYTF. The DNA of the CDR3 is TGTGCCAGCAGCCCTAGGGACAGGGGCCTTCTTTCTAACTATGGCTACACCTTC.

The CDR3 coding sequence is TGTGCCAGCAGTTACGGCGGACAGAGGAACACCGGGGAGCTGTTTTTT. Its translation is CASSYGGQRNTGELFF. V and J are TRBV6-5 and TRBJ2-2; TRBD1 is a possible D gene (6 bases). This CDR3 comprises 16 residues. Germline CDR1 MNHEY, CDR2 SVGAGI. The V gene lost 2 bases and the J gene lost 1 base, with 11 bases spanning the gap.

The rearrangement joins TRBV4-3 to TRBJ1-6; no clear D gene. The germline V gene encodes CDR1 LGHNA and CDR2 YSLEER. The ends were cut back, 5 bases at V and 2 bases at J, with 13 bases in the middle. The CDR3 spans 16 residues. CDR3 DNA: TGCGCCAGCAGCAGTCGGAGGGAGGCCTATAATTCACCCCTCCACTTT. This encodes CASSSRREAYNSPLHF.

CDR3 protein: CSVRYGTGGEDTEAFF. The CDR3 DNA is TGCAGCGTTCGGTACGGGACAGGGGGTGAGGACACTGAAGCTTTCTTT. J is TRBJ1-1 and V is TRBV29-1, with 11 bases aligning to TRBD1. The CDR3 covers 16 residues. Germline values: CDR1 SQVTM, CDR2 ANQGSEA. V shed 5 bases and J 3 bases; nucleotides not matched to a gene: 11.

The J gene is TRBJ2-2, the V gene TRBV7-8, with TRBD1 as a possible D gene (5 bases). V lost 2 bases and J 0 bases, leaving 13 bases between the germline ends. The germline CDR1 and CDR2 sequences are SGHVS and FQNEAQ. The CDR3 length is 17 residues. The CDR3 here is CASSLRRQTANTGELFF. CDR3 sequence (DNA): TGTGCCAGCAGCTTACGGCGACAGACTGCGAACACCGGGGAGCTGTTTTTT.

The chain recombines TRBV5-6 with TRBJ1-5; D uncertain. The germline V and J ends were trimmed by 3 bases and 11 bases, with 15 bases remaining between them. The CDR3 spans 13 residues. From germline, CDR1 is SGHDT and CDR2 YYEEEE. The CDR3: CASSSGDAPAQHF. CDR3 nucleotide sequence: TGTGCCAGCAGCTCAGGCGACGCCCCAGCCCAGCATTTT.

The CDR3 nucleotides are TGTGCCAGTAGTAGCGACGGAGGAGGAGGGGTATCCTACGAGCAGTACTTC. Its translation: CASSSDGGGGVSYEQYF. This chain links TRBV19 with TRBJ2-7; TRBD2 is a possible D gene (6 bases). The germline CDR1 and CDR2 sequences are LNHDA and SQIVND (reference sequence). V gave up 4 bases and J gave up 1 base, with 20 bases separating them. This CDR3 is 17 amino acids long.

The chain couples TRBV19 to TRBJ1-3; TRBD1 aligns across 7 bases. This CDR3 spans 16 amino acids. Germline values: CDR1 LNHDA, CDR2 SQIVND (reference sequence). With V trimmed by 7 bases and J by 3 bases, 12 bases remained unmatched. The CDR3 DNA follows: TGTGCCAGTACCCCCGAACAGGGGAAAATTGGAAACACCATATATTTT. This gives the protein CASTPEQGKIGNTIYF.

The genes are TRBV5-1 and TRBJ2-3; TRBD2 aligns across 8 bases. The ends lost 0 bases at V and 2 bases at J; junction bases unmatched: 8. This CDR3 comprises 17 residues. Germline values: CDR1 SGHRS, CDR2 YFSETQ. CDR3 nucleotides: TGCGCCAGCAGCTTGGCCGAGGTAGCGGGGAACACAGATACGCAGTATTTT. Its translation: CASSLAEVAGNTDTQYF. Supplemented by reference TRBV5-1 and TRBJ2-3, the full variable domain reads KAGVTQTPRYLIKTRGQQVTLSCSPISGHRSVSWYQQTPGQGLQFLFEYFSETQRNKGNFPGRFSGRQFSNSRSEMNVSTLELGDSALYLCASSLAEVAGNTDTQYFGPGTRLTVL.

The rearrangement uses TRBV19 and TRBJ1-1, with 7 bases lining up with TRBD1. V lost 5 bases, J lost 4 bases, and 13 bases stayed unmatched. This CDR3 has 16 residues. From germline, CDR1 is LNHDA and CDR2 SQIVND (reference sequence). CDR3 region: CASSELQGPGVTEAFF. The CDR3 DNA sequence: TGTGCCAGTAGTGAATTACAGGGGCCGGGAGTCACTGAAGCTTTCTTT.

The chain uses TRBV7-9 and TRBJ1-6, with D unclear. Trimming removed 0 bases at V and 8 bases at J, with 8 bases between. The CDR3 extends over 14 amino acids. CDR1 and CDR2 (germline): SEHNR, FQNEAQ (reference sequence). The CDR3 DNA follows: TGTGCCAGCAGCTTAGCGATGCGGGATTCACCCCTCCACTTT. Its translation: CASSLAMRDSPLHF.

The chain couples TRBV4-1 to TRBJ1-5, with 7 nucleotides matching TRBD1. There are 19 residues in the CDR3. Germline CDR1 reads MGHRA; CDR2 reads YSYEKL. The junction had 13 bases not matched to a gene; V was cut back by 0 bases and J by 2 bases. The CDR3 spells CASSQDKVQGVRGNQPQHF. In nucleotides, the CDR3 is TGCGCCAGCAGCCAAGATAAGGTTCAGGGGGTGAGAGGCAATCAGCCCCAGCATTTT.

V and J are TRBV4-2 and TRBJ2-7; 9 bases align to TRBD2. The CDR3 totals 16 residues. Germline V gene data show CDR1 as LGHNA and CDR2 as YNFKEQ. V dropped 3 bases and J dropped 2; count of bases not matched to a gene: 8. The CDR3 reads CASSQYLAGPPYEQYF. CDR3 in DNA: TGTGCCAGCAGCCAGTACCTAGCGGGGCCCCCCTACGAGCAGTACTTC.

The chain combines TRBV7-9 with TRBJ2-2, with 10 bases lining up with TRBD1. Germline V gives CDR1 SEHNR, CDR2 FQNEAQ (reference sequence). The length of the CDR3 is 16 residues. V shed 6 bases, J shed 4 bases, and the junction held 8 bases outside the gene matches. Written as DNA, the CDR3 is TGTGCCAGCAGTCCGCGACAGGGGGCTATCACCGGGGAGCTGTTTTTT. Its translation: CASSPRQGAITGELFF.

The V and J genes are TRBV6-1 and TRBJ2-5, with D perhaps matching TRBD2 (7 bases). Looked up from germline, CDR1 is MNHNS and CDR2 is SASEGT. The CDR3 is 19 amino acids. V was trimmed by 2 bases and J by 5 bases, leaving 27 bases between them. CDR3: CASSEPSEGGWGYRETQYF. CDR3 DNA sequence: TGTGCCAGCAGTGAACCCTCTGAGGGGGGGTGGGGATATAGGGAGACCCAGTACTTC.

This chain connects TRBV9 to TRBJ1-2; D is undetermined. Per germline, CDR1 SGDLS and CDR2 YYNGEE. This CDR3 is 16 amino acids long. Trimming shortened V by 0 bases and J by 8 bases, and 20 bases separated the two germline ends. The CDR3 region has the DNA TGTGCCAGCAGCGTAGCGATGGCAGCCCAACCGGGAGGCTACACCTTC. Protein sequence: CASSVAMAAQPGGYTF. Full variable domain (remainder filled in from reference TRBV9 and TRBJ1-2): DSGVTQTPKHLITATGQRVTLRCSPRSGDLSVYWYQQSLDQGLQFLIQYYNGEERAKGNILERFSAQQFPDLHSELNLSSLELGDSALYFCASSVAMAAQPGGYTFGSGTRLTVV.

The chain couples TRBV28 to TRBJ2-5; D possibly corresponds to TRBD1 (6 bases). Germline loops: CDR1 MDHEN, CDR2 SYDVKM. V lost 5 bases to trimming and J lost 1 base, with 14 bases between them. The CDR3 loop spans 15 amino acids. The CDR3 DNA follows: TGTGCCAGCAGTCCTATCCAGGGGTTCCAAGAGACCCAGTACTTC. It yields the protein CASSPIQGFQETQYF.

This chain joins TRBV6-6 and TRBJ1-2; D is perhaps TRBD1 (6 bases). CDR1 and CDR2 from the germline V gene are MNHNY and SVGAGI (reference sequence). This CDR3 contains 15 residues. The V gene lost 7 bases and the J gene lost 0 bases, with 15 bases spanning the gap. This CDR3 reads CASTRRDIANYGYTF. The CDR3 nucleotides are TGTGCCAGCACCCGCCGGGACATAGCTAACTATGGCTACACCTTC.

The genes are TRBV4-2 and TRBJ1-5; 9 positions match TRBD1. Trimming cost V 0 bases and J 7 bases; bases outside gene matches: 10. CDR1 and CDR2 from the germline V gene are LGHNA and YNFKEQ. There are 17 residues in the CDR3. CDR3 DNA sequence: TGTGCCAGCAGCCAAGATACGGGACAGGGAGAGGAACAGCCCCAGCATTTT. Its protein product is CASSQDTGQGEEQPQHF.

As regards this clone: One junction end disagrees with the germline gene, perhaps due to a read error. The CDR3 protein is CASSLVCRGF. CDR3 sequence (DNA): TGTGCCAGCAGCTTAGTTTGCAGGGGTTTT. This sequence joins TRBV13 and TRBJ1-4; maybe TRBD1 (6 bases). This CDR3 is built from 10 residues. Germline V gene data show CDR1 as PRHDT and CDR2 as FYEKMQ (reference sequence).